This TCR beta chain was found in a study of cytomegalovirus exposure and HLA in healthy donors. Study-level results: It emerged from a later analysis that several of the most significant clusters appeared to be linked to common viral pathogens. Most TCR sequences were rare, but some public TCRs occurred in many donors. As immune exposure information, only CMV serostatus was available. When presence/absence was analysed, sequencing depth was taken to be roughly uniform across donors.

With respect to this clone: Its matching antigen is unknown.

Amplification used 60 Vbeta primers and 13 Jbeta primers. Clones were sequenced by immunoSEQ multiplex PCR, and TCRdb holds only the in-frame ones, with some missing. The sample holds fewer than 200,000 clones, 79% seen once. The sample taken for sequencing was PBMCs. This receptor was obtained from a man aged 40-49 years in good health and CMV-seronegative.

CDR3 in amino acids: CASSILATGQINNEQFF. The DNA for the CDR3 is TGTGCCAGTAGTATCCTAGCCACGGGACAGATAAACAATGAGCAGTTCTTC. V usage is TRBV19 and J usage is TRBJ2-1; TRBD1 matches at 7 bases. The CDR3 contains 17 residues. CDR1 and CDR2 from the germline V gene are LNHDA and SQIVND (reference sequence). V lost 3 bases and J lost 5; bases outside the gene matches: 13. Combining the CDR3 with reference TRBV19 and TRBJ2-1 gives the whole variable domain DGGITQSPKYLFRKEGQNVTLSCEQNLNHDAMYWYRQDPGQGLRLIYYSQIVNDFQKGDIAEGYSVSREKKESFPLTVTSAQKNPTAFYLCASSILATGQINNEQFFGPGTRLTVL.